The source of this TCR beta chain is a study of metastatic and nonmetastatic thyroid tumors (TCRdb year 2020). For the wider study: For patients with malignant and with benign thyroid disease, the researchers compared repertoires between peripheral blood samples and tumor or nodule tissue samples. Overall results and qualifications from the work: TCR beta diversity was reported as significantly higher in malignant tumors than in benign nodules, in both blood and tumor samples.

Measured from the cysteine to the phenylalanine, the CDR3 is 12 residues long. The sequence is cut down to CDR3 DNA, 36 bases in frame from base 1. CDR1 SGHNT and CDR2 YYREEE are derived from the germline V gene (reference sequence). V is reduced by 1 base and J by 8 bases, leaving a spacing of 9 bases between them. The receptor library was made with PCR. Sequencing used an Illumina HiSeq 4000. High-throughput sequencing was used to profile the CDR3 region of the TCR beta-chain in every patient. The authors' analysis ran thus. CDR3 differences across clinicopathological groups were used to build a classifier for discriminating distant-metastatic papillary thyroid cancer patients. Repertoire diversity was assessed with the Shannon index, and tumor-blood repertoire similarity with the Morisita-Horn index. TCRdb passed the public sequencing reads through fastp at Q25 and MiXCR, retaining productive beta sequences. The V and J calls and clone size come from TCRdb's table, not from the authors' own analysis. In this sample the table shows 45,000 to 55,000 clones, under 30% of which occur a single time. Around 3% of the sample is taken by the ten largest.

None of the patients had been given any treatment before thyroid surgery. The study retrospectively analysed patient clinical samples collected from the early 2010s to the late 2010s using T-cell receptor beta sequencing. A few counts support this clone. No cognate antigen has been identified for it. Base qualities were left out, and no much larger clone turns up one base away. The V and J genes are TRBV5-4 and TRBJ1-2; the D gene lacks a confident call. The sequencing sample was made of blood. The receptor comes from a male donor with papillary thyroid cancer or a benign thyroid nodule (not recorded which). Some clones in this sample may be carry-over from other donors' samples. Here the CDR3 is given as CASSLIMEGYTF. The base sequence is TGTGCCAGCAGCTTGATTATGGAGGGCTACACCTTC.